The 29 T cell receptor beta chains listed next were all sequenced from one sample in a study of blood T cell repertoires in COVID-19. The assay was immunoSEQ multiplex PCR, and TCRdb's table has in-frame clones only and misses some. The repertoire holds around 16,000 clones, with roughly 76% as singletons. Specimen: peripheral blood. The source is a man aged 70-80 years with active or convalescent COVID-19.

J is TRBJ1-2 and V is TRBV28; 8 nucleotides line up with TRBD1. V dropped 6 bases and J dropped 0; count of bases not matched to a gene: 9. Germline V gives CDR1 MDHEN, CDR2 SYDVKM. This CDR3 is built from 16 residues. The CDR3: CASSKGTGSANYGYTF. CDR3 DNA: TGTGCCAGCAGCAAAGGGACAGGTTCGGCTAACTATGGCTACACCTTC.

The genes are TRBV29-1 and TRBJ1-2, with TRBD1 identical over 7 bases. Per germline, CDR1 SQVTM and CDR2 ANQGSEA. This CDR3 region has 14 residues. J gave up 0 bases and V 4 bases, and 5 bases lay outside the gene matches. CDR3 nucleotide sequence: TGCAGCGTTGTGGGGGACAGATCTAACTATGGCTACACCTTC. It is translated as CSVVGDRSNYGYTF.

The CDR3 sequence is CASSALGGLEDTQYF. Written as DNA, the CDR3 is TGTGCCAGCAGCGCCCTCGGAGGACTTGAGGATACGCAGTATTTT. The chain links TRBV9 to TRBJ2-3; TRBD2 is a possible D gene (5 bases). Trimming pared 3 bases from V and 6 bases from J, leaving 17 bases between. Germline CDR1 is SGDLS and CDR2 is YYNGEE. This CDR3 region has 15 residues. The full variable domain, in which reference TRBV9 and TRBJ2-3 provide the parts outside the CDR3, is DSGVTQTPKHLITATGQRVTLRCSPRSGDLSVYWYQQSLDQGLQFLIQYYNGEERAKGNILERFSAQQFPDLHSELNLSSLELGDSALYFCASSALGGLEDTQYFGPGTRLTVL.

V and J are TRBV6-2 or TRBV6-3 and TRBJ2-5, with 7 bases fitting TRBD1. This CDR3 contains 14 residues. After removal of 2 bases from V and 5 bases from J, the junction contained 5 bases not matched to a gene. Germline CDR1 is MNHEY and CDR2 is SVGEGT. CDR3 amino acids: CASSYKGAEETQYF. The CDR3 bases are TGTGCCAGCAGTTACAAGGGGGCAGAGGAGACCCAGTACTTC.

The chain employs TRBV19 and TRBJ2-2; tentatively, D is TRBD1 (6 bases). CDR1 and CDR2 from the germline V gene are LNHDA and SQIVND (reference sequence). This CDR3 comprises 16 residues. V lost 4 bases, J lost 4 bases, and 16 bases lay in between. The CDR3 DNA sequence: TGTGCCAGTAGTACCCGACAGGCCCCTCTCACCGGGGAGCTGTTTTTT. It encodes CASSTRQAPLTGELFF.

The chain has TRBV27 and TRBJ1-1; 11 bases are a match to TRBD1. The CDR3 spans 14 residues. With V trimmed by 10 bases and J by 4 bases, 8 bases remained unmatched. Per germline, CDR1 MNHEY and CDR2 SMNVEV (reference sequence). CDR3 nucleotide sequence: TGTGCCACCAGGACAGGGGGCAGGAGCACTGAAGCTTTCTTT. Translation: CATRTGGRSTEAFF.

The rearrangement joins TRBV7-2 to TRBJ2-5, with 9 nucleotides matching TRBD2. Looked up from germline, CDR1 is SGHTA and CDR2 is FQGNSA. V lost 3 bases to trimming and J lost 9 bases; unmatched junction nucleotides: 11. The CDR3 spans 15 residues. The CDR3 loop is CASSFGGGRVGAQYF. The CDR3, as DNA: TGTGCCAGCAGCTTTGGTGGCGGGAGGGTCGGGGCCCAGTACTTC.

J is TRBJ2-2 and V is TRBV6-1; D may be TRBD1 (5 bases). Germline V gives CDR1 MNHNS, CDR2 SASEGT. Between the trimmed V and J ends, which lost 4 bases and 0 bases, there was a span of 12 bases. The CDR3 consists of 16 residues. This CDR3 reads CASSAFGATNTGELFF. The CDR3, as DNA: TGTGCCAGCAGTGCGTTTGGGGCCACGAACACCGGGGAGCTGTTTTTT.

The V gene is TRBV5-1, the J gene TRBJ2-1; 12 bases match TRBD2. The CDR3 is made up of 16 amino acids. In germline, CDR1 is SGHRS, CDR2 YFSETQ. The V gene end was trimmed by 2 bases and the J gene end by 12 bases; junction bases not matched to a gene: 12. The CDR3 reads CASSFGAASGREGQFF. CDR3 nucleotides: TGCGCCAGCAGCTTCGGCGCGGCTAGCGGGAGGGAGGGGCAGTTCTTC.

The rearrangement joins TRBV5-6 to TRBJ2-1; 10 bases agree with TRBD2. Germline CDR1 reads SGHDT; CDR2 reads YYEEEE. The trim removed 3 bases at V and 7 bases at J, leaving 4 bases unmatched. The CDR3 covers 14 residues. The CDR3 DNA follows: TGTGCCAGCAGCTCTAGCGGGAGCTTAAATGAGCAGTTCTTC. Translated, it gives CASSSSGSLNEQFF.

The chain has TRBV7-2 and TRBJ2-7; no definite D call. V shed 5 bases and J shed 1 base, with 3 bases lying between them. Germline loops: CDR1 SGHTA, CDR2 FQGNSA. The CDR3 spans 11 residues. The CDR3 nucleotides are TGTGCCAGCAGCCCATCCTACGAGCAGTACTTC. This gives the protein CASSPSYEQYF.

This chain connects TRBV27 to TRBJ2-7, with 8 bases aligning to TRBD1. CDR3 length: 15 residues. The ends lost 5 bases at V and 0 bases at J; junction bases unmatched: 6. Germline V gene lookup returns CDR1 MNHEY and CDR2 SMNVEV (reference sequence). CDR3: CASSPGQASSYEQYF. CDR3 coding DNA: TGTGCCAGCAGTCCGGGACAGGCGAGCTCCTACGAGCAGTACTTC.

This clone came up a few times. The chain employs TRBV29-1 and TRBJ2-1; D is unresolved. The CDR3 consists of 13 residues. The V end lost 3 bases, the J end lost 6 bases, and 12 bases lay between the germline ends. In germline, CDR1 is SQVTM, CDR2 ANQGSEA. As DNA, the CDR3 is TGCAGCGTTGATCCACAGTCAGGCAATGAGCAGTTCTTC. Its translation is CSVDPQSGNEQFF.

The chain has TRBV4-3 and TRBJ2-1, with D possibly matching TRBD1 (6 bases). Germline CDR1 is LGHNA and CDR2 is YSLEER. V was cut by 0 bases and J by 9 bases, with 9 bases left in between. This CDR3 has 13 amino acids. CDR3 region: CASSQDRGFEQFF. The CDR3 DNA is TGCGCCAGCAGCCAAGACAGGGGATTTGAGCAGTTCTTC.

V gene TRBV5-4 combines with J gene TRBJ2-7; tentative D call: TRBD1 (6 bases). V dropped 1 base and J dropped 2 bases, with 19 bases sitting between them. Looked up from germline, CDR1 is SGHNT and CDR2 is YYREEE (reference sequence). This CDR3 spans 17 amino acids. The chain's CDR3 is CASSLRPPGVVAYEQYF. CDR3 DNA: TGTGCCAGCAGCTTGAGACCGCCAGGGGTGGTAGCCTACGAGCAGTACTTC.

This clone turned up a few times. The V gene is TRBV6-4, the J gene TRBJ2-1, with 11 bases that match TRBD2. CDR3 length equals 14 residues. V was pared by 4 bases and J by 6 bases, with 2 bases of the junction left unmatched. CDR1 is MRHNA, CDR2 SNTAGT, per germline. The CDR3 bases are TGTGCCAGCAGTGTAGCGGGGGGGCGCAATGAGCAGTTCTTC. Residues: CASSVAGGRNEQFF.

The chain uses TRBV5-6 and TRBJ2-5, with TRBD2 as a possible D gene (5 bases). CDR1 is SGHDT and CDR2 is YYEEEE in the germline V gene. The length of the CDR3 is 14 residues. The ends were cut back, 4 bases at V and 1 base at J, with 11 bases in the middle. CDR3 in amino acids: CASSPDSIQETQYF. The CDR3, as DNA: TGTGCCAGCAGCCCGGACTCTATCCAAGAGACCCAGTACTTC.

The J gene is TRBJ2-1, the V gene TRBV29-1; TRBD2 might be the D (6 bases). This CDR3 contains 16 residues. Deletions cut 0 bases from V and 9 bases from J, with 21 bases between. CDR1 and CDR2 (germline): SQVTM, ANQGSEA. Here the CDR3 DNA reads TGCAGCGTTGAAGACGGGGCCCGCGGCCGGGGGAGTGAGCAGTTCTTC. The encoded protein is CSVEDGARGRGSEQFF.

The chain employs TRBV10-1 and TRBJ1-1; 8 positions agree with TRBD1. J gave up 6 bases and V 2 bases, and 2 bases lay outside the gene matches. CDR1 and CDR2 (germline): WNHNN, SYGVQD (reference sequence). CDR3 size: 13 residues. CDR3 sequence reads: CASSEQQGAEAFF. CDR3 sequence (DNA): TGCGCCAGCAGTGAGCAACAGGGGGCTGAAGCTTTCTTT.

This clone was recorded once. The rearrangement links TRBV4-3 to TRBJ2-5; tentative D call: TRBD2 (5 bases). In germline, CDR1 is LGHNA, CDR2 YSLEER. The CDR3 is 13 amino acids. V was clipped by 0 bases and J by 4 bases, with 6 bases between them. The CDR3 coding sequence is TGCGCCAGCAGCCAAGACACTAGAGAGACCCAGTACTTC. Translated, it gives CASSQDTRETQYF.

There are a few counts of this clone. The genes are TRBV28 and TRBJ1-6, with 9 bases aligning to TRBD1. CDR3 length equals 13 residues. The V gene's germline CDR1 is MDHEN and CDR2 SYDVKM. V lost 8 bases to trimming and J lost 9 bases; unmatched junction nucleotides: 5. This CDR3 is CASEGQGVSPLHF. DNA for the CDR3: TGTGCCAGCGAGGGACAGGGAGTTTCACCCCTCCACTTT. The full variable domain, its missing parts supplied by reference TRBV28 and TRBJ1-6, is DVKVTQSSRYLVKRTGEKVFLECVQDMDHENMFWYRQDPGLGLRLIYFSYDVKMKEKGDIPEGYSVSREKKERFSLILESASTNQTSMYLCASEGQGVSPLHFGNGTRLTVT.

CDR3 coding DNA: TGTGCCAGCAGCGTAGTGGGCGGGAGGCCGGAGGGCGAGCAGTACTTC. Protein product: CASSVVGGRPEGEQYF. This chain links TRBV9 with TRBJ2-7; 8 nucleotides line up with TRBD2. The germline gives CDR1 SGDLS, CDR2 YYNGEE. The ends lost 0 bases at V and 6 bases at J; junction bases unmatched: 11. The CDR3 has 16 amino acids. Supplemented by reference TRBV9 and TRBJ2-7, the full variable domain reads DSGVTQTPKHLITATGQRVTLRCSPRSGDLSVYWYQQSLDQGLQFLIQYYNGEERAKGNILERFSAQQFPDLHSELNLSSLELGDSALYFCASSVVGGRPEGEQYFGPGTRLTVT.

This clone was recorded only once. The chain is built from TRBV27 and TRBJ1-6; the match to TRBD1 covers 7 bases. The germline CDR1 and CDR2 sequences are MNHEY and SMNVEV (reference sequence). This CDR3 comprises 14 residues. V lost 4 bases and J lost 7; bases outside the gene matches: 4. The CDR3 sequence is CASSYRGQNSPLHF. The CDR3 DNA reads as TGTGCCAGCAGTTACAGGGGCCAGAATTCACCCCTCCACTTT.

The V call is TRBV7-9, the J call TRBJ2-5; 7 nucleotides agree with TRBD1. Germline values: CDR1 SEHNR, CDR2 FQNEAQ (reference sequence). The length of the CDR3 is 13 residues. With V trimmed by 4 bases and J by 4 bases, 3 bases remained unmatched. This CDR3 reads CASSSRGPETQYF. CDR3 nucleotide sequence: TGTGCCAGCAGCTCGAGGGGGCCAGAGACCCAGTACTTC.

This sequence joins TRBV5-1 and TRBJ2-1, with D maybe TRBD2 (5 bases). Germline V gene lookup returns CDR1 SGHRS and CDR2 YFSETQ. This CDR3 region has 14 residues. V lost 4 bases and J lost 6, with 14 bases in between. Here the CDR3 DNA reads TGCGCCAGCAGCCCGGGATCTCTAAGCAATGAGCAGTTCTTC. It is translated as CASSPGSLSNEQFF.

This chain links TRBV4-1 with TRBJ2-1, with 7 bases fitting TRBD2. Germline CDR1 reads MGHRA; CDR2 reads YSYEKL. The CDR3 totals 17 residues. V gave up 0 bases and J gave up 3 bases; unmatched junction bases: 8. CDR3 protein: CASSQDSSGYFYNEQFF. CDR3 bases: TGCGCCAGCAGCCAAGATAGTAGCGGGTATTTCTACAATGAGCAGTTCTTC.

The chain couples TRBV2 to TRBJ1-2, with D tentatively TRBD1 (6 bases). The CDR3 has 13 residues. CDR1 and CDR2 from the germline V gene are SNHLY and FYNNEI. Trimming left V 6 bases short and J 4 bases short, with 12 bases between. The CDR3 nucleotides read TGTGCCAGCAGCGGGGGGGCCCCCTATGGCTACACCTTC. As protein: CASSGGAPYGYTF.

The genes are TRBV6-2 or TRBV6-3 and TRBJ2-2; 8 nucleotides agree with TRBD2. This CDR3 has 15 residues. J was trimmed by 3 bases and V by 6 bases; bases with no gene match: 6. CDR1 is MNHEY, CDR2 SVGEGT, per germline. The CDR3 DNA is TGTGCCAGCAGCGCAGGACTAGCTGACACCGGGGAGCTGTTTTTT. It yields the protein CASSAGLADTGELFF.

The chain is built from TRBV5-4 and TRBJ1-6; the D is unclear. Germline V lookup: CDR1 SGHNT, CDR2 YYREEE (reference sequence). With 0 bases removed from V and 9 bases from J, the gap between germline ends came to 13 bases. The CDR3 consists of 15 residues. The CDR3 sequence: CASSLDPGQRSPLHF. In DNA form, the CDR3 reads TGTGCCAGCAGCTTGGATCCGGGTCAGCGTTCACCCCTCCACTTT.